The 26 T cell receptor beta chains below all came from one sample that was sequenced in a study of Graves' ophthalmopathy and Graves' hyperthyroidism. The TCR beta CDR3 regions underwent amplification from RNA transcripts. After a first-round RT-PCR with HTBI primers, a second-round multiplex PCR was run. Via MiXCR, TCRdb re-called the multiplex PCR reads, giving one row per CDR3 protein. The sample includes around 520,000 distinct CDR3 sequences, about two fifths of them seen just once. Sequenced sample: peripheral blood or thyroid tissue (not recorded which). These TCRs come from an adult man with Graves' hyperthyroidism.

This clonotype was observed at least ten times. This chain joins TRBV2 and TRBJ1-5; no clear D. With 3 bases removed from V and 3 bases from J, the gap between germline ends came to 12 bases. The CDR3 is 15 residues long. CDR1 is SNHLY and CDR2 is FYNNEI in the germline V gene. The CDR3: CASSDEAFDNQPQHF. For the CDR3, the DNA is TGTGCCAGCAGTGATGAGGCGTTCGACAATCAGCCCCAGCATTTT.

For this clonotype: This sequence may be a read error, since a much larger clone differs from it by one base. The rearrangement joins TRBV5-1 to TRBJ2-2; the D gene is possibly TRBD2 (6 bases). The germline CDR1 and CDR2 sequences are SGHRS and YFSETQ. The length of the CDR3 is 14 residues. CDR3 nucleotide sequence: TGCACCAGTATTTCCGGGGGAGGAACCGGGGAGCTGTTTTTT. Translation: CTSISGGGTGELFF. The full variable domain, in which reference TRBV5-1 and TRBJ2-2 provide the parts outside the CDR3, is KAGVTQTPRYLIKTRGQQVTLSCSPISGHRSVSWYQQTPGQGLQFLFEYFSETQRNKGNFPGRFSGRQFSNSRSEMNVSTLELGDSALYLCTSISGGGTGELFFGEGSRLTVL.

In its sample, this clonotype was seen many times. DNA of the CDR3: TGTGCCAGCAGCCCGGACAGGGACCAGACCCAGTACTTC. Its translation is CASSPDRDQTQYF. The chain carries TRBV13 and TRBJ2-5, with 8 bases lining up with TRBD1. J lost 6 bases, V lost 5 bases, and 5 bases had no gene match. This CDR3 is built from 13 residues. Germline V gene lookup returns CDR1 PRHDT and CDR2 FYEKMQ (reference sequence).

The CDR3 nucleotides are TGTGCCATCAGTGTTGGGACTAATGAAAAACTGTTTTTT. Its translation is CAISVGTNEKLFF. The gene calls are TRBV10-3 and TRBJ1-4; D gene unclear. The CDR3 runs to 13 residues. CDR1 and CDR2 (germline): ENHRY, SYGVKD. Between the trimmed V and J ends, which lost 4 bases and 2 bases, there was a span of 5 bases.

The V gene is TRBV29-1, the J gene TRBJ1-1, with 8 bases fitting TRBD1. The CDR3 length is 13 residues. Germline lookup yields CDR1 SQVTM and CDR2 ANQGSEA. This CDR3 is CSRDRPMDTEAFF. CDR3 bases: TGCAGTCGGGACAGGCCTATGGACACTGAAGCTTTCTTT. Full variable domain (rest looked up from reference TRBV29-1 and TRBJ1-1): SAVISQKPSRDICQRGTSLTIQCQVDSQVTMMFWYRQQPGQSLTLIATANQGSEATYESGFVIDKFPISRPNLTFSTLTVSNMSPEDSSIYLCSRDRPMDTEAFFGQGTRLTVV.

As to this clonotype: At one boundary the junction diverges from the germline segment, which might be a read error. The chain has TRBV29-1 and TRBJ2-3; possible D gene TRBD2, 5 bases. The CDR3 consists of 13 residues. Germline V gives CDR1 SQVTM, CDR2 ANQGSEA. The CDR3 spells CSFEGHSTDTQYF. The CDR3 coding sequence is TGCAGCTTTGAGGGCCACAGCACAGATACGCAGTATTTT.

This chain links TRBV10-1 with TRBJ2-7; the D gene is possibly TRBD1 (6 bases). In germline, CDR1 is WNHNN, CDR2 SYGVQD (reference sequence). V lost 4 bases to trimming and J lost 7 bases, with 14 bases between them. The CDR3 is made up of 13 amino acids. The CDR3, as DNA: TGCGCCAGCAGTGGGTACCAGGGGAGTGAGCAGTACTTC. It codes for CASSGYQGSEQYF.

The V call is TRBV7-3, the J call TRBJ2-1; 9 nucleotides agree with TRBD2. CDR1 and CDR2 (germline): SGHTA, FQGTGA. The CDR3 consists of 18 residues. J gave up 0 bases and V 1 base, and 7 bases lay outside the gene matches. The CDR3 sequence is CASSLNPLAGSSYNEQFF. CDR3 bases: TGTGCCAGCAGCTTAAACCCTCTAGCGGGGAGCTCCTACAATGAGCAGTTCTTC.

This chain uses TRBV7-9 with TRBJ2-5; 10 bases map to TRBD1. The ends lost 6 bases at V and 5 bases at J; junction bases unmatched: 6. CDR1 and CDR2 from the germline V gene are SEHNR and FQNEAQ (reference sequence). The length of the CDR3 is 14 residues. The CDR3 bases are TGTGCCAGCAGTGTCCGACAGGGGGCTGAGACCCAGTACTTC. It codes for CASSVRQGAETQYF.

The chain carries TRBV7-9 and TRBJ2-5; possibly TRBD2 for D (6 bases). V lost 3 bases, J lost 2 bases, and 13 bases lay in between. Germline CDR1 SEHNR, CDR2 FQNEAQ (reference sequence). CDR3 size: 15 residues. The CDR3 protein is CASSFVIGGQETQYF. In DNA form, the CDR3 reads TGTGCCAGCAGCTTTGTTATCGGGGGTCAAGAGACCCAGTACTTC.

In this sample, this clonotype turned up many times. The junction departs from the called germline gene at one end, perhaps through a read error. The chain employs TRBV2 and TRBJ2-5, with D maybe TRBD2 (6 bases). Germline V gives CDR1 SNHLY, CDR2 FYNNEI. CDR3 size: 13 residues. CDR3: CASREAGKETQYF. CDR3 bases: TGTGCCAGCAGGGAAGCGGGCAAAGAGACCCAGTACTTC.

As to this clonotype: Compared with germline, one end of the junction differs, possibly owing to a read error. The V call is TRBV7-9, the J call TRBJ2-4, with 7 bases fitting TRBD2. Per germline, CDR1 SEHNR and CDR2 FQNEAQ (reference sequence). The CDR3 covers 17 residues. The chain's CDR3 is CASSESGGMGAKNIQYW. CDR3 coding DNA: TGTGCCAGCAGTGAATCCGGGGGGATGGGAGCCAAAAACATTCAGTACTGG.

As for this clonotype: This sequence may be a read error, since a much larger clone differs from it by one base. The chain is built from TRBV7-6 and TRBJ2-3, with D unclear. Germline V gives CDR1 SGHVS, CDR2 FNYEAQ. CDR3 length equals 13 residues. CDR3 bases: TGTGTCAGCAGCTCCGCCCGCACAGATACGCAGTATTTT. It is translated as CVSSSARTDTQYF.

To note about this clonotype: A much larger clonotype is one base distant, so this may be a read error. The chain is built from TRBV5-5 and TRBJ1-4; D gene uncertain. CDR1 is SGHKS and CDR2 is YYEKEE in the germline V gene (reference sequence). The CDR3 runs 14 residues. For the CDR3, the DNA is TGCGCCGGCAGCTTGTTGGGAAATGAGGAAAAACTGTTTTTT. This encodes CAGSLLGNEEKLFF. Full variable domain (remainder filled in from reference TRBV5-5 and TRBJ1-4): DAGVTQSPTHLIKTRGQQVTLRCSPISGHKSVSWYQQVLGQGPQFIFQYYEKEERGRGNFPDRFSARQFPNYSSELNVNALLLGDSALYLCAGSLLGNEEKLFFGSGTQLSVL.

As to this clonotype: A much larger clonotype is one base distant, so this may be a read error. The chain is built from TRBV5-1 and TRBJ1-5; maybe TRBD1 (6 bases). From germline, CDR1 is SGHRS and CDR2 YFSETQ. The CDR3 has 13 residues. The CDR3 DNA is TGCGCCAGCAGGGGGGCAGTGGGTCAGCCCCGGCATTTT. It translates to CASRGAVGQPRHF.

The rearrangement links TRBV20-1 to TRBJ2-7; 9 positions agree with TRBD1. The CDR3 is made up of 15 amino acids. Looked up from germline, CDR1 is DFQATT and CDR2 is SNEGSKA (reference sequence). V lost 0 bases to trimming and J lost 3 bases; unmatched junction nucleotides: 6. The DNA of the CDR3 is TGCAGTGCTAGAGATAACAGGGGGCGCTTCTACGAGCAGTACTTC. It translates to CSARDNRGRFYEQYF.

This clonotype was found a few times. DNA for the CDR3: TGTGCCAGCAGTTCCCAGCAGGGTGGGACGTACGAGCAGTACTTC. This codes for CASSSQQGGTYEQYF. The V and J genes are TRBV7-9 and TRBJ2-7; either TRBD1 or TRBD2 may fit D (5 bases each). The CDR3 sequence is 15 residues long. Trimming pared 6 bases from V and 4 bases from J, leaving 19 bases between. Germline V gene sequence: CDR1 SEHNR, CDR2 FQNEAQ (reference sequence).

The rearrangement joins TRBV20-1 to TRBJ1-2; a weak D match, TRBD1 (5 bases). The germline V and J ends were trimmed by 3 bases and 8 bases, with 13 bases remaining between them. Germline CDR1 is DFQATT and CDR2 is SNEGSKA (reference sequence). The CDR3 is 12 amino acids. For the CDR3, the DNA is TGCAGTGCTAGTAAAGGGGTGGACGGCTACACCTTC. Protein: CSASKGVDGYTF.

Points on this clonotype: This may be a read error: a much more frequent sequence differs by one nucleotide. The chain is built from TRBV7-3 and TRBJ1-2; 7 bases are shared with TRBD1. Germline CDR1 and CDR2: SGHTA and FQGTGA. The CDR3 totals 15 residues. CDR3 nucleotides: TGTGCCAGCAGCCGTGGACAGGCCGAAGGAGATGGCCACACCTTC. This translates into CASSRGQAEGDGHTF.

This clonotype was recorded at least ten times. The rearrangement links TRBV12-3 or TRBV12-4 to TRBJ1-4; perhaps TRBD1 as D (5 bases). With 3 bases removed from V and 5 bases from J, the gap between germline ends came to 10 bases. The CDR3 has 14 amino acids. The CDR3 DNA follows: TGTGCCAGCAGTTTGGGGGGGAGGAATGAAAAACTGTTTTTT. As protein: CASSLGGRNEKLFF.

This clonotype was observed a single time. CDR3 protein: CASSFGAGGYNEQFF. The CDR3 region has the DNA TGTGCCAGCAGCTTTGGGGCGGGAGGTTACAATGAGCAGTTCTTC. The V gene is TRBV7-9, the J gene TRBJ2-1; 8 bases match TRBD2. This CDR3 has 15 amino acids. Germline values: CDR1 SEHNR, CDR2 FQNEAQ (reference sequence). J was trimmed by 4 bases and V by 3 bases; bases with no gene match: 5.

The chain combines TRBV7-9 with TRBJ1-2, with a tentative D call TRBD1 (5 bases). The germline gives CDR1 SEHNR, CDR2 FQNEAQ (reference sequence). The CDR3 runs to 16 residues. Between the trimmed V and J ends, which lost 5 bases and 5 bases, there was a span of 21 bases. The CDR3: CASSSPGTESRYGYTF. The CDR3 DNA reads TGTGCCAGCAGCAGTCCCGGGACGGAGTCTCGTTATGGCTACACCTTC.

This clonotype was observed a few times. V and J are TRBV7-2 and TRBJ2-7; 9 nucleotides agree with TRBD2. CDR1 is SGHTA, CDR2 FQGNSA, per germline. The CDR3 length is 18 residues. Trimming cost V 8 bases and J 0 bases; bases outside gene matches: 17. The CDR3 sequence: CASSPLPGLAHDSYEQYF. CDR3 nucleotides: TGTGCCAGCTCACCACTCCCGGGACTAGCCCACGACTCCTACGAGCAGTACTTC.

This clonotype was recorded at least ten times. This chain uses TRBV5-6 with TRBJ1-2, with D uncertain. Germline CDR1 SGHDT, CDR2 YYEEEE. Between the trimmed V and J ends, which lost 1 base and 1 base, there was a span of 5 bases. The length of the CDR3 is 13 residues. CDR3 coding DNA: TGTGCCAGCAGCTTGCAGATTAACTATGGCTACACCTTC. Amino acids: CASSLQINYGYTF.

Note on this clonotype: Possible read error: a much larger clone is one base away. The chain carries TRBV12-3 or TRBV12-4 and TRBJ2-2; possibly TRBD1 for D (6 bases). The CDR3 is made up of 15 amino acids. V lost 2 bases and J lost 4, with 11 bases in between. The CDR3 nucleotides are TGTGCCAGCAGTTTAAGGGGGTGGGGCACCGGGGAGCTGTTTTTT. This codes for CASSLRGWGTGELFF.

This clonotype was picked up one time. Mismatch with germline at one junction end may stem from a read error. The rearrangement links TRBV9 to TRBJ2-5; unclear D gene. Germline-derived CDR1 and CDR2 are SGDLS and YYNGEE. The CDR3 is made up of 13 amino acids. As DNA, the CDR3 is TGTGCCAGCAGCGTAGGAGTTGGAGAGACCCAGTGCTTC. It specifies CASSVGVGETQCF. Looking up the rest from reference TRBV9 and TRBJ2-5 gives the full variable domain: DSGVTQTPKHLITATGQRVTLRCSPRSGDLSVYWYQQSLDQGLQFLIQYYNGEERAKGNILERFSAQQFPDLHSELNLSSLELGDSALYFCASSVGVGETQCFGPGTRLLVL.